One sample yielded the 4 T cell receptor beta chains listed below, sequenced in a study of T-cell reconstitution after alpha-beta-depleted transplantation in children. As it was prepared, the TCRbeta library received unique molecular identifiers. TCRdb analysed the PCR reads with MiXCR anew, one entry per CDR3 protein. The data show approximately 1,000,000 distinct CDR3 sequences, roughly 29% seen once. Sample: PBMCs, mostly from graft donor cells, taken 360 days after TCRalphabeta/CD19-depleted stem cell transplant. The receptors originated from a boy in the first two years of life who had a stem cell transplant for SCID, so the T cells may come from the graft donor.

Many counts were recorded for this clonotype. V and J are TRBV5-1 and TRBJ2-1, with TRBD1 matching over 7 bases. The CDR3 consists of 15 residues. Trimming cost V 6 bases and J 7 bases; bases outside gene matches: 13. The V gene's germline CDR1 is SGHRS and CDR2 YFSETQ. In DNA, the CDR3 is TGCGCCAGCATCCACGGTCCTGGGACAGAGAATGAGCAGTTCTTC. Protein: CASIHGPGTENEQFF.

A few counts support this clonotype. The chain employs TRBV7-2 and TRBJ2-3; 7 positions agree with TRBD1. Germline-derived CDR1 and CDR2 are SGHTA and FQGNSA. The CDR3 runs to 16 residues. The trim removed 5 bases at V and 7 bases at J, leaving 15 bases unmatched. The CDR3: CASSLETGPGAHTQYF. CDR3 nucleotide sequence: TGTGCCAGCAGCCTAGAGACAGGGCCCGGTGCTCATACGCAGTATTTT.

V and J are TRBV29-1 and TRBJ1-1; TRBD1 might be the D (6 bases). Germline loops: CDR1 SQVTM, CDR2 ANQGSEA. The CDR3 loop spans 13 amino acids. V shed 4 bases and J shed 10 bases, with 19 bases lying between them. The CDR3 DNA reads as TGCAGCGTTGTAGATCCGGGGGCGGTAGGAGCTTTCTTT. As protein: CSVVDPGAVGAFF.

The chain links TRBV7-6 to TRBJ2-2; 7 positions agree with TRBD2. The J segment lost 6 bases and the V segment lost 4 bases, leaving 5 bases of the junction unmatched. Per germline, CDR1 SGHVS and CDR2 FNYEAQ. The CDR3 runs 14 residues. The CDR3 DNA reads TGTGCCAGCAGCTCCATCCTAGCGGCCGGGGAGCTGTTTTTT. Translation gives CASSSILAAGELFF.